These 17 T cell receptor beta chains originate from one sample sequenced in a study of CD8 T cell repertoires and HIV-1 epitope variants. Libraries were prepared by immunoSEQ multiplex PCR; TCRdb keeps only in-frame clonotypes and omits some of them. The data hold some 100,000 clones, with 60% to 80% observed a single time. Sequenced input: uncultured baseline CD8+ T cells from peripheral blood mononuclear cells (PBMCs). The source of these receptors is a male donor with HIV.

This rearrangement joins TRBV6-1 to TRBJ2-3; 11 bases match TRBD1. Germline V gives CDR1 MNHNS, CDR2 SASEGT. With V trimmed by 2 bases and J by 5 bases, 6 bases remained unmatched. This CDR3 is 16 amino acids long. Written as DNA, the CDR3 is TGTGCCAGCAGTGAACCCGGACAGGGGGCTGGAGATACGCAGTATTTT. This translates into CASSEPGQGAGDTQYF.

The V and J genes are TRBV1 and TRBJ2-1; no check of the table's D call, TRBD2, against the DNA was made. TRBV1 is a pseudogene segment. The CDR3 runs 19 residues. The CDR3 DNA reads TGCACCAGCAGCCAAGTTCCCGGGACTAGCGGGAGCTCCTACAATGAGCAGTTCTTC. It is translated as CTSSQVPGTSGSSYNEQFF.

The CDR3 protein is CASSFRAYNEQFF. CDR3 coding DNA: TGTGCCAGCAGTTTTCGGGCTTACAATGAGCAGTTCTTC. This sequence joins TRBV28 and TRBJ2-1; D is undetermined. This CDR3 has 13 residues. The V gene lost 3 bases and the J gene lost 4 bases, with 7 bases spanning the gap. The germline CDR1 and CDR2 sequences are MDHEN and SYDVKM.

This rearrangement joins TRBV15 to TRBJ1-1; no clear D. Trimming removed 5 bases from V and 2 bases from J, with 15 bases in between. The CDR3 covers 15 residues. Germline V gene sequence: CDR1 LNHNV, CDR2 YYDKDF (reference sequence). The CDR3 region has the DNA TGTGCCACCAGCCCCCCCAGAGTAAGAAACACTGAAGCTTTCTTT. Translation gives CATSPPRVRNTEAFF.

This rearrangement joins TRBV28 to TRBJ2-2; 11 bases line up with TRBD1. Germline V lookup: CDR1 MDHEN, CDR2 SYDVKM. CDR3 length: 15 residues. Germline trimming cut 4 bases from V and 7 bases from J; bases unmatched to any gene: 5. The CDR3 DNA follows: TGTGCCAGCAGTTGGGGACAGGGGGTAAACGGGGAGCTGTTTTTT. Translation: CASSWGQGVNGELFF. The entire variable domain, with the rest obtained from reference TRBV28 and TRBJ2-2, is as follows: DVKVTQSSRYLVKRTGEKVFLECVQDMDHENMFWYRQDPGLGLRLIYFSYDVKMKEKGDIPEGYSVSREKKERFSLILESASTNQTSMYLCASSWGQGVNGELFFGEGSRLTVL.

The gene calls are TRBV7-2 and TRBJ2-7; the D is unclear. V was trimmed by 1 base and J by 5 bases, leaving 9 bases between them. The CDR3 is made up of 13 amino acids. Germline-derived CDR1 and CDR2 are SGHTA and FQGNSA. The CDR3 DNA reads TGTGCCAGCAGCTTAGGCCCCCCCGACGAGCAGTACTTC. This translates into CASSLGPPDEQYF.

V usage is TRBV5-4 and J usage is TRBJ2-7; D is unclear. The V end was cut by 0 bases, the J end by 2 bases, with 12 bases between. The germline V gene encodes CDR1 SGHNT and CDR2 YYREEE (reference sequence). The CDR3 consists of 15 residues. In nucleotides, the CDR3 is TGTGCCAGCAGCTTGGGACCCACACCCCCCTACGAGCAGTACTTC. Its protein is CASSLGPTPPYEQYF.

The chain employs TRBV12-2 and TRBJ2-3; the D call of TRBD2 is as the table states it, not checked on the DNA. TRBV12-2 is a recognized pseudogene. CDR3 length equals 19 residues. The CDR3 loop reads CASRSHSTSGLGGTDTQYF. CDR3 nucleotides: TGTGCAAGTCGCTCCCACTCGACTAGCGGCCTGGGGGGGACAGATACGCAGTATTTT.

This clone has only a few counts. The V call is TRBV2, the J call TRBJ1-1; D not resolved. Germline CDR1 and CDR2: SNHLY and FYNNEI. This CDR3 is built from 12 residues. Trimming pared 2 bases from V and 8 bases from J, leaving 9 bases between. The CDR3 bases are TGTGCCAGCAGTGAAAGAAGGGTCGAAGCTTTCTTT. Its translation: CASSERRVEAFF.

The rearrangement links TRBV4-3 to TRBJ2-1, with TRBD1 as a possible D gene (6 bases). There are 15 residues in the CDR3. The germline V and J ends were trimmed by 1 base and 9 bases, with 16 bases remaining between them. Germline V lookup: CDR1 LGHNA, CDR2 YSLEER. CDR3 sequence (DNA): TGCGCCAGCAGCCAAGTAACAGGGCGATGGGGTGAGCAGTTCTTC. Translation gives CASSQVTGRWGEQFF.

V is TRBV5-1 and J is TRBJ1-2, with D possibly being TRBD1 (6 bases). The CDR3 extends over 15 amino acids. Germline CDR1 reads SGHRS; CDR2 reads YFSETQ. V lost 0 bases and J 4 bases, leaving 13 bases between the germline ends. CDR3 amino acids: CASSLAGGPGYGYTF. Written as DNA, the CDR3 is TGCGCCAGCAGCTTGGCCGGGGGGCCGGGCTATGGCTACACCTTC. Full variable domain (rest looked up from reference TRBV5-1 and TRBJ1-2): KAGVTQTPRYLIKTRGQQVTLSCSPISGHRSVSWYQQTPGQGLQFLFEYFSETQRNKGNFPGRFSGRQFSNSRSEMNVSTLELGDSALYLCASSLAGGPGYGYTFGSGTRLTVV.

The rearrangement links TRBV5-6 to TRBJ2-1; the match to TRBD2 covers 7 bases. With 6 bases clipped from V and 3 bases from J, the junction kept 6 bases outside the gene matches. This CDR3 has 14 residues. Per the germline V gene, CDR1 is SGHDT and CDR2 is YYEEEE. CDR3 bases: TGTGCCAGCACGACCGCGGGGGACTACAATGAGCAGTTCTTC. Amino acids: CASTTAGDYNEQFF.

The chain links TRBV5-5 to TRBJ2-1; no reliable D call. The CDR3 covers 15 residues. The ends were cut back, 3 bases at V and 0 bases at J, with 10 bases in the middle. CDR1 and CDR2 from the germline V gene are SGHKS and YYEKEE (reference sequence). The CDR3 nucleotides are TGTGCCAGCAGCTATGGCGGTAGCTCCTACAATGAGCAGTTCTTC. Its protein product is CASSYGGSSYNEQFF.

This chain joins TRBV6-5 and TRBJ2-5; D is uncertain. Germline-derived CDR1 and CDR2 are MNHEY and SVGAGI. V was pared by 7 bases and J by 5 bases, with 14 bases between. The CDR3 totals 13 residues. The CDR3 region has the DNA TGTGCCAGCACGATGTATTACGGGGAGACCCAGTACTTC. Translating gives CASTMYYGETQYF.

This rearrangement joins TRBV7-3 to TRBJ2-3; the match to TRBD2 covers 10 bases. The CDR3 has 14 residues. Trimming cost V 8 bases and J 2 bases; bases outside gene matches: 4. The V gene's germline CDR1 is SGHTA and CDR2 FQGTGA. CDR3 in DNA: TGTGCCAGCGGAGCGGGGGGGAACACAGATACGCAGTATTTT. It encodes CASGAGGNTDTQYF.

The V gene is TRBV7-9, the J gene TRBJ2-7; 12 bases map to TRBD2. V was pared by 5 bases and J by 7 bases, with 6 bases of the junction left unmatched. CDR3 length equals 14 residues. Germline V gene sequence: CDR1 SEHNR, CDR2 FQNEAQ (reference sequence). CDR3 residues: CASSILAGGGEQYF. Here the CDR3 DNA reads TGTGCCAGCAGCATACTAGCGGGAGGCGGGGAGCAGTACTTC.

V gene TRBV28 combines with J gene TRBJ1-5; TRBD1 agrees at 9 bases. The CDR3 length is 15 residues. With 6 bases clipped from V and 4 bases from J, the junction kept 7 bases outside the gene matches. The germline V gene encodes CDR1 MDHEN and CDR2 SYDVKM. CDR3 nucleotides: TGTGCCAGCAGGCCTAAGACAGGGGGGAATCAGCCCCAGCATTTT. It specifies CASRPKTGGNQPQHF.